This T cell receptor beta chain was sequenced for a study of blood T cell repertoires in COVID-19 (dated by TCRdb to 2019 to 2021). For context, the study as a whole: Samples covering the acute and convalescent phases of COVID-19 were provided by collaborators in the United States, Italy and Spain. The material from the prospective study consisted of cDNA or gDNA derived from T cells, B-cell-depleted T cells, or PBMCs. The dataset comprised deeply sampled blood TCRbeta repertoires from subjects exposed to, actively infected with, or recovered from COVID-19. A freely available public database, intended as a resource for researchers studying the immune response to SARS-CoV-2, is where the repertoires were released. Samples were obtained from the ongoing ImmuneRACE study (first 160 participants) and from 1,200 or so subjects provided by 6 global collaborators. The sample metadata nearly always contained a de-identified subject ID, COVID-19 status, age in years and sex. Where available, HLA class I and class II types were obtained from metadata supplied by the sample provider rather than from assay-based typing. What the work shows at the level of the full study, not this receptor alone: The amount of clinical and demographic metadata varied by source and participant and was provided uncurated.

As for this clone: Its antigen target is currently unknown. Per-base qualities were not stored, and no clone one base away is much larger.

The collaborating institutions used their own protocols to collect whole blood in K2EDTA tubes. Collaborator samples were shipped for TCRbeta analysis as frozen whole blood, isolated PBMCs, or DNA extracted from either sample type. TCRbeta CDR3 regions were amplified from genomic DNA using the immunoSEQ Assay, a bias-controlled multiplex PCR. Per the original workflow: Within the assay, amplification of reference gene primers was used to estimate how many nucleated cells each sample contained. To quantify the absolute abundance of each unique TCRbeta CDR3 rearrangement, sequence reads were collapsed and filtered. For each sample, productive Simpson clonality was calculated by taking the square root of Simpson's diversity index across productive rearrangements. TCRdb re-hosts the immuneACCESS table, in-frame sequences only. Its copies lack some clones; in the studies checked, an unresolved V gene accounts for under half of them, and the cause for the rest is not known. V, J and clone size reflect that table, while D and trimming were determined from the DNA. The sample records under 300,000 clones, around 80% of which are singletons. In total, the top ten clones hold 5.5% of the sample.

The CDR3, cysteine through phenylalanine, is 15 amino acids long. Of the read, only the CDR3 DNA is kept; its 45 bases are in frame from base 1. The germline V gene specifies MDHEN as CDR1 and SYDVKM as CDR2. Compared with germline, V lacks 3 bases and J lacks 5 bases; bases without a gene match: 4. The chain uses TRBV28 and TRBJ2-1; 10 central nucleotides agree with TRBD2. Material: peripheral blood. The sequence was collected from a human donor in a cohort sampled during active COVID-19. CDR3 sequence: CASSLQGLADNEQFF. The sequence in DNA is TGTGCCAGCAGTTTGCAAGGACTAGCGGACAATGAGCAGTTCTTC.